This T cell receptor beta chain was identified during a study of tissue T cells after allogeneic stem cell transplantation (dated by TCRdb to between 2021 and 2023). Describing the broader study: The study profiled TCR beta repertoires in many tissues obtained from research autopsies of patients with and without GVHD, and also in mouse models of GVHD. On the human side, the study was prospective and observational, with no blinding or randomization. Broader findings and caveats from the paper: Within patients, how anatomically similar tissues were was a major factor shaping TCR repertoire composition, regardless of disease or transplant status. Few T cell clones were found to be shared across patients, but shared repertoire signatures across patients were revealed in a tissue-specific fashion by motif-based clustering. Blood and spleen T cells captured only a limited portion of the TCR repertoire detected in tissues, in both patients and mice. The patient cohort was small and varied clinically, and sampling depth was recognized as a limitation. Which tissue TCRs were alloreactive or antigen-specific was not determined in the study, and some clones might have been persisting host cells.

This clone is medium-sized (0.01 to 0.1%) in its sample. The specificity of this receptor is unknown. Being a mouse receptor, it is described with mouse gene labels and germline sequences. The read terminates 1 residue ahead of where the CDR3 ends, so the germline J gene completes it. The library was prepared using the immunoSEQ multiplex PCR assay. Adaptive Biotechnologies performed TCRbeta CDR3 sequencing at survey depth and reported CDR3 sequences, V/J genes, productive frequency, and template counts. Amplification of TCR beta CDR3 regions started from genomic DNA instead of RNA. As for the authors' bioinformatics: Jensen-Shannon divergence was used to quantify pairwise repertoire overlap between tissues, with a value of 1 indicating complete divergence and a value of 0 indicating identical repertoires. Tissues were grouped by single-linkage agglomerative hierarchical clustering of pairwise JSD values, and the clustering results were shown as dendrograms. GLIPH2 was run on all patient samples with simulation_depth 1000, kmer_min_depth 3, cdr3_length_cutoff 8, keeping groups with more than two unique CDR3s. A standardized tissue-overlap score extrapolated Jaccard GLIPH-group overlap across patients to a standard repertoire size of 1000 clones. Associations of diversity with clinical or experimental variables used linear mixed-effect models with tissue fixed effects and individual random effects. In its TCRdb copy, this immuneACCESS table keeps in-frame sequences only and misses some clones. Where compared with another copy, unresolved V genes explain less than half of these, and the others have no known cause. Clonal size and the V and J genes are those of that table, whereas D and trimming came from the DNA. The sample table holds approximately 6,700 clones, of which 45% to 50% were seen once. Around 4.2% of the sample is taken by the ten largest.

This specimen's time point label, interpreted: mouse harvest day 7 after allogeneic transplant. Mouse grafts combined 10^7 T-cell-depleted bone marrow cells with 10^6 splenic CD5+ T cells, given via tail vein injection. Mouse GVHD was modeled in a major MHC-mismatch B6 (H2b) into BALB/c (H2d) model, with tissues profiled at day 7 or 14. On day 7 or 14 post-transplant, mouse tissues and retro-orbital blood were harvested with separate sterile tools for each animal, and livers were flushed before harvest. Before genomic DNA isolation with the DNeasy Blood & Tissue Kit, mouse tissues were minced with razor blades in buffered saline. The CDR3 measures 14 amino acids from cysteine to phenylalanine. The 39 bases shown cover part of the CDR3, and their frame starts at base 1. V has 4 bases trimmed and J has 3 bases trimmed; junction bases matching no gene number 4. CDR1 is given as SGHLS and CDR2 as HYDKME, both from the germline V gene.

The sample taken for sequencing was gut tissue. The receptor was derived from a female BALB/c mouse given C57BL/6 T cells with graft-versus-host disease after an allogeneic hematopoietic cell transplant. The rearrangement joined TRBV12-2 to TRBJ2-7; a stretch of 11 junction bases matches TRBD2. The sequenced CDR3 bases are TGTGCCAGCTCGCCCGGGACTGGGGGCTATGAACAGTAC. Protein translation: CASSPGTGGYEQY. The full CDR3 sequence reads CASSPGTGGYEQYF.